Listed here are 13 T cell receptor beta chains from one sample, sequenced in a study of blood T cell repertoires in COVID-19. Method: immunoSEQ multiplex PCR; TCRdb's copy keeps in-frame clones and lacks some. The table has a few hundred thousand clones, around 85% seen once. Sequenced input: peripheral blood. The source is a human donor with COVID-19, enrolled during active disease. The donor label of this sample is uncertain.

This clone appeared once. The junction and the germline gene differ at one end; a read error may be behind it. This chain links TRBV27 with TRBJ2-7, with TRBD1 identical over 9 bases. Germline CDR1 MNHEY, CDR2 SMNVEV (reference sequence). The CDR3 covers 15 residues. DNA of the CDR3: TGTGCCAGCAGTATATCGGGACAGGGTGTCTACGAGCAGTACTTC. It yields the protein CASSISGQGVYEQYF.

This rearrangement joins TRBV10-3 to TRBJ2-7, with 8 bases fitting TRBD1. Trimming removed 4 bases from V and 2 bases from J; junction bases left unmatched: 7. The CDR3 consists of 15 residues. Looked up from germline, CDR1 is ENHRY and CDR2 is SYGVKD. CDR3 bases: TGTGCCATCAGTGCCGACAGGGGTTCCCCCTACGAGCAGTACTTC. Translated: CAISADRGSPYEQYF.

V gene TRBV5-1 combines with J gene TRBJ1-6; D is possibly TRBD1 (6 bases). This CDR3 has 18 residues. Between the trimmed V and J ends, which lost 1 base and 5 bases, there was a span of 19 bases. Germline V lookup: CDR1 SGHRS, CDR2 YFSETQ. CDR3: CASSLSPGVGVDNSPLHF. The CDR3 region has the DNA TGCGCCAGCAGCTTGTCCCCAGGGGTGGGTGTCGATAATTCACCCCTCCACTTT.

The CDR3 DNA reads TGTGCCAGCAGTTTACAGACAGATTCCGAGAAACTGTTTTTT. Translated: CASSLQTDSEKLFF. J is TRBJ1-4 and V is TRBV27; D is possibly TRBD1 (5 bases). V lost 2 bases and J lost 11, with 15 bases in between. Germline V gives CDR1 MNHEY, CDR2 SMNVEV (reference sequence). The CDR3 loop spans 14 amino acids.

A word on this clone: The sample holds other DNA sequences that translate to the same CDR3. V is TRBV5-1 and J is TRBJ2-2, with 10 positions matching TRBD1. The CDR3 loop spans 15 amino acids. From germline, CDR1 is SGHRS and CDR2 YFSETQ. With 2 bases clipped from V and 6 bases from J, the junction kept 4 bases outside the gene matches. The DNA for the CDR3 is TGCGCCAGCAGCTTAGGGACAGGGGTTTCCGGGGAGCTGTTTTTT. Its translation: CASSLGTGVSGELFF.

The chain uses TRBV19 and TRBJ1-1; maybe TRBD1 (5 bases). Germline CDR1 LNHDA, CDR2 SQIVND (reference sequence). This CDR3 has 15 amino acids. V shed 4 bases and J shed 5 bases, with 17 bases lying between them. CDR3 loop: CASSTPGLARTEAFF. The CDR3 nucleotides read TGTGCCAGTAGTACACCAGGGTTGGCGAGAACTGAAGCTTTCTTT. The full variable domain, rest sourced from reference TRBV19 and TRBJ1-1, is DGGITQSPKYLFRKEGQNVTLSCEQNLNHDAMYWYRQDPGQGLRLIYYSQIVNDFQKGDIAEGYSVSREKKESFPLTVTSAQKNPTAFYLCASSTPGLARTEAFFGQGTRLTVV.

The chain carries TRBV6-5 and TRBJ2-2, with 9 positions matching TRBD1. J gave up 8 bases and V 7 bases, and 11 bases lay outside the gene matches. Germline CDR1 is MNHEY and CDR2 is SVGAGI. The CDR3 is made up of 15 amino acids. CDR3 protein: CASKIGQGNRGELFF. The DNA for the CDR3 is TGTGCCAGCAAAATAGGACAGGGGAATCGGGGGGAGCTGTTTTTT.

This chain uses TRBV30 with TRBJ1-1; D not certain. The CDR3 loop spans 11 amino acids. The germline CDR1 and CDR2 sequences are GTSNPN and SVGIG (reference sequence). Between the trimmed V and J ends, which lost 4 bases and 1 base, there was a span of 4 bases. In nucleotides, the CDR3 is TGTGCCTGGAACAGGAACACTGAAGCTTTCTTT. This translates into CAWNRNTEAFF.

This chain connects TRBV5-4 to TRBJ1-2; D gene ambiguous. This CDR3 is built from 14 residues. V was cut by 3 bases and J by 1 base, with 10 bases left in between. Germline V gene lookup returns CDR1 SGHNT and CDR2 YYREEE (reference sequence). The CDR3 region has the DNA TGTGCCAGCAGCTCCCCGGGAGGTAACTATGGCTACACCTTC. It is translated as CASSSPGGNYGYTF.

The gene calls are TRBV2 and TRBJ1-6, with D possibly TRBD1 on 6 matching bases. CDR3 length equals 14 residues. V was shortened by 3 bases and J by 9 bases, with 12 bases between the two germline ends. Per germline, CDR1 SNHLY and CDR2 FYNNEI. The CDR3 DNA sequence: TGTGCCAGCAGTGAGGGACAATTAGGTTCACCCCTCCACTTT. Translation: CASSEGQLGSPLHF. The variable domain in full, with the rest retrieved from reference TRBV2 and TRBJ1-6, is EPEVTQTPSHQVTQMGQEVILRCVPISNHLYFYWYRQILGQKVEFLVSFYNNEISEKSEIFDDQFSVERPDGSNFTLKIRSTKLEDSAMYFCASSEGQLGSPLHFGNGTRLTVT.

V is TRBV7-2 and J is TRBJ1-2; D remains ambiguous. This CDR3 comprises 16 residues. With 2 bases removed from V and 0 bases from J, the gap between germline ends came to 13 bases. Germline-derived CDR1 and CDR2 are SGHTA and FQGNSA. The DNA for the CDR3 is TGTGCCAGCAGCTTAATCTTCGGGGAATCTAACTATGGCTACACCTTC. Protein product: CASSLIFGESNYGYTF.

The genes are TRBV19 and TRBJ1-5; no clear D. Between the trimmed V and J ends, which lost 11 bases and 7 bases, there was a span of 9 bases. The CDR3 has 10 amino acids. The V gene's germline CDR1 is LNHDA and CDR2 SQIVND (reference sequence). Here the CDR3 DNA reads TGTGCCGCGGGTCGGCAGCCCCAGCATTTT. Amino acids: CAAGRQPQHF.

The chain uses TRBV10-3 and TRBJ1-4, with TRBD1 matching 7 bases. V shed 10 bases, J shed 1 base, and the junction held 3 bases outside the gene matches. This CDR3 region has 13 residues. Germline V gives CDR1 ENHRY, CDR2 SYGVKD. The CDR3 is CATNRGTNEKLFF. CDR3 nucleotide sequence: TGTGCCACCAACAGGGGAACTAATGAAAAACTGTTTTTT.